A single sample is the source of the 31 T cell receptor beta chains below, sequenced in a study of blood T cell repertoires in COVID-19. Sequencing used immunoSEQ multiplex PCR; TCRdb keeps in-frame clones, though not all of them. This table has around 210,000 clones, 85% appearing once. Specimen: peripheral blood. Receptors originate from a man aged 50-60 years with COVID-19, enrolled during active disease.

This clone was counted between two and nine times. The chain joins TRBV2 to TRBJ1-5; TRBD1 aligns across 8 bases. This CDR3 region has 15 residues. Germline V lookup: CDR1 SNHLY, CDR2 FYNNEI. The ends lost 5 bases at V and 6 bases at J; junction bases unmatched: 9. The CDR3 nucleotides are TGTGCCAGCAGTTCTGGACAGGGTAACGGTCAGCCCCAGCATTTT. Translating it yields CASSSGQGNGQPQHF.

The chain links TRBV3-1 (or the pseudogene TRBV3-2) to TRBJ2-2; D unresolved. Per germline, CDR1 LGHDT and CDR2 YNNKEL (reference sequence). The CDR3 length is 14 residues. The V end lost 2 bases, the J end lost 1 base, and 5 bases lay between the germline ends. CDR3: CASSQFQNTGELFF. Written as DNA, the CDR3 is TGTGCCAGCAGCCAATTCCAGAACACCGGGGAGCTGTTTTTT.

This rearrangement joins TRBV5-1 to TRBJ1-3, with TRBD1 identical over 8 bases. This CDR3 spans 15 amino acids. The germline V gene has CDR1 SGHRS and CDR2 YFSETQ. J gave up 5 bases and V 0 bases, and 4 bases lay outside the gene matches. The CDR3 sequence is CASSLGTGIRNTIYF. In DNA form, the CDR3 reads TGCGCCAGCAGCTTGGGGACAGGGATTAGAAACACCATATATTTT. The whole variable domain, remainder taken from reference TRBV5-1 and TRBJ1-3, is KAGVTQTPRYLIKTRGQQVTLSCSPISGHRSVSWYQQTPGQGLQFLFEYFSETQRNKGNFPGRFSGRQFSNSRSEMNVSTLELGDSALYLCASSLGTGIRNTIYFGEGSWLTVV.

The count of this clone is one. The CDR3 DNA reads TGCAGCGTTGTTTTCAGGGATGAAGGCAAAAACATTCAGTACTTC. This gives the protein CSVVFRDEGKNIQYF. The chain links TRBV29-1 to TRBJ2-4, with D tentatively TRBD1 (5 bases). The CDR3 spans 15 residues. From germline, CDR1 is SQVTM and CDR2 ANQGSEA. V lost 4 bases and J 3 bases, leaving 16 bases between the germline ends.

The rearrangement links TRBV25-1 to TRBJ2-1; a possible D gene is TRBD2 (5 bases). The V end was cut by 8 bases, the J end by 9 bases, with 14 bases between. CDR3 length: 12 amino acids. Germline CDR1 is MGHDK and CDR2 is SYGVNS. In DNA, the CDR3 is TGTGCCAGCTCACTAACGGCGGGTGAGCAGTTCTTC. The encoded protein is CASSLTAGEQFF.

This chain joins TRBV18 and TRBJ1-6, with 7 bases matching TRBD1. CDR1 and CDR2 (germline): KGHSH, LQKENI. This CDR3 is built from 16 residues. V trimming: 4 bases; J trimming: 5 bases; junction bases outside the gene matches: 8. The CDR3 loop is CASSLSPGQHNSPLHF. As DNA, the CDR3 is TGTGCCAGCTCACTATCACCGGGACAGCATAATTCACCCCTCCACTTT.

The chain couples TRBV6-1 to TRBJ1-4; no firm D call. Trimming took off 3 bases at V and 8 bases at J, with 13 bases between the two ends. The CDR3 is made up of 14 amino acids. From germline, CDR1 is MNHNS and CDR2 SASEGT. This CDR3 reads CASSEQTRGEKLFF. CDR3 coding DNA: TGTGCCAGCAGTGAGCAAACACGCGGCGAAAAACTGTTTTTT.

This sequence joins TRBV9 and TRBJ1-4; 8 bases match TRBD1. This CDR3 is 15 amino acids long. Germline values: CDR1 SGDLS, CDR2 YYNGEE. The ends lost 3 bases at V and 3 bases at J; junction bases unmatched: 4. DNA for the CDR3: TGTGCCAGCAGCGCAGGACAGGGATCTAATGAAAAACTGTTTTTT. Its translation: CASSAGQGSNEKLFF.

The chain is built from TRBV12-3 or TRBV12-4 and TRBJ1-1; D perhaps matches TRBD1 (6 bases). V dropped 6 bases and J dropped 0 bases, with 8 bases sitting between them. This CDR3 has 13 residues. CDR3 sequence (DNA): TGTGCCAGCAGGGACAGTCTGAACACTGAAGCTTTCTTT. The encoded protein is CASRDSLNTEAFF.

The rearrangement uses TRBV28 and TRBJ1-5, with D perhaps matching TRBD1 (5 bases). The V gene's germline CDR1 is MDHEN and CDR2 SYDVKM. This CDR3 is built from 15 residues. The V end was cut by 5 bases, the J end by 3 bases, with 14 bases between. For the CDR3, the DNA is TGTGCCAGCAGTGAGTATCAGGGTATCAATCAGCCCCAGCATTTT. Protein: CASSEYQGINQPQHF.

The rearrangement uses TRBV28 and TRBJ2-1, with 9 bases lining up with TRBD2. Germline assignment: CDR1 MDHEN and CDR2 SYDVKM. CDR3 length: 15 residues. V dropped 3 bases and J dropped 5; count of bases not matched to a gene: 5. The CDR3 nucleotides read TGTGCCAGCAGTTTCGGGCGGGGGGGCGACAATGAGCAGTTCTTC. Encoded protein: CASSFGRGGDNEQFF.

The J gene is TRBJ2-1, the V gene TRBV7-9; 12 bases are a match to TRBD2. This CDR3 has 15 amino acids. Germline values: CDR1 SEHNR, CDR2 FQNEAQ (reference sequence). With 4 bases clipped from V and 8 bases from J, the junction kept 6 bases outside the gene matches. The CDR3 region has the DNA TGTGCCAGCAGCTACCCTAGCGGGGGGGCTGATGAGCAGTTCTTC. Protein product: CASSYPSGGADEQFF.

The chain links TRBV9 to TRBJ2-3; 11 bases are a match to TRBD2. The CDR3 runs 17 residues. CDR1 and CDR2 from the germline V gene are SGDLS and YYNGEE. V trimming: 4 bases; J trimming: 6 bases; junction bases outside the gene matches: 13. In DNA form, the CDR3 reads TGTGCCAGCAGCCCCCTCATAGCGGGGGGGCGGGGCGATACGCAGTATTTT. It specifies CASSPLIAGGRGDTQYF.

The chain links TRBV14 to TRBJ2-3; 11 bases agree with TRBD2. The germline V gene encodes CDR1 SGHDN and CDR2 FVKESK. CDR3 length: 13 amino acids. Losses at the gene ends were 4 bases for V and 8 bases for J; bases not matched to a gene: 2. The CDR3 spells CASSPSGGTTQYF. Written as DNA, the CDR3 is TGTGCCAGCAGCCCTAGCGGGGGGACTACGCAGTATTTT.

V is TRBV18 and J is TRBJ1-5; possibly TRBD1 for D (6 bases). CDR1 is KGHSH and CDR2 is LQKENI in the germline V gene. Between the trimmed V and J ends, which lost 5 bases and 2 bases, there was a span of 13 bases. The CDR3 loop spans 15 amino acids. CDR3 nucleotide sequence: TGTGCCAGCTCAGCCACGGGACAAGGCAATCAGCCCCAGCATTTT. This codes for CASSATGQGNQPQHF.

CDR3 nucleotide sequence: TGTGCCAGCAGCTTTGACAGCAGAAATTCACCCCTCCACTTT. The encoded protein is CASSFDSRNSPLHF. The chain couples TRBV7-3 to TRBJ1-6, with D possibly TRBD1 on 5 matching bases. Trimming took off 3 bases at V and 7 bases at J, with 10 bases between the two ends. The CDR3 length is 14 residues. Germline CDR1 is SGHTA and CDR2 is FQGTGA. Full variable domain (rest looked up from reference TRBV7-3 and TRBJ1-6): GAGVSQTPSNKVTEKGKYVELRCDPISGHTALYWYRQSLGQGPEFLIYFQGTGAADDSGLPNDRFFAVRPEGSVSTLKIQRTERGDSAVYLCASSFDSRNSPLHFGNGTRLTVT.

This CDR3 is CASSRLAGPGYEQYF. CDR3 coding DNA: TGTGCCAGCAGCCGACTAGCGGGGCCAGGCTACGAGCAGTACTTC. The J gene is TRBJ2-7, the V gene TRBV11-2, with 11 bases matching TRBD2. CDR1 is SGHAT, CDR2 FQNNGV, per germline. J gave up 3 bases and V 5 bases, and 6 bases lay outside the gene matches. The CDR3 loop spans 15 amino acids.

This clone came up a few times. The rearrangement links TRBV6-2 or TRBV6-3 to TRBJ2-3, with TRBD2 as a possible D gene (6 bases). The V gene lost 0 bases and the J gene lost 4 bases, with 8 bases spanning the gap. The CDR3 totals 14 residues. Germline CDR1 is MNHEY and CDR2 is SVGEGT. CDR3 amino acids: CASSYSAGPDTQYF. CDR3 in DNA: TGTGCCAGCAGTTACTCGGCGGGGCCAGATACGCAGTATTTT.

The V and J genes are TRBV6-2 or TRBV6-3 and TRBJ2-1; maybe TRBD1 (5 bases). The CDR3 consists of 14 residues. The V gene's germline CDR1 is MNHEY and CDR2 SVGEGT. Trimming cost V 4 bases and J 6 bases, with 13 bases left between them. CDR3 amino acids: CASSWTQVGNEQFF. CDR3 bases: TGTGCCAGCAGTTGGACACAGGTCGGCAATGAGCAGTTCTTC.

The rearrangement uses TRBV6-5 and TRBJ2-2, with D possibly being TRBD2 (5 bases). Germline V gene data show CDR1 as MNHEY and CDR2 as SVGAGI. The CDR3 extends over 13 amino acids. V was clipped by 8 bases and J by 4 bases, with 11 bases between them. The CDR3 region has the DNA TGTGCCAGCCGCCCGAGCGGCACCGGGGAGCTGTTTTTT. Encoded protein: CASRPSGTGELFF.

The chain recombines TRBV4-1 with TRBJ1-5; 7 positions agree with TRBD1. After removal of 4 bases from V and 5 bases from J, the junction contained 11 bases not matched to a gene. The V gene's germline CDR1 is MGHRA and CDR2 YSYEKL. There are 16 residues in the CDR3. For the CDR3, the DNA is TGCGCCAGCAGCCCCAGGTACGACAGGGATGATCAGCCCCAGCATTTT. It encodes CASSPRYDRDDQPQHF.

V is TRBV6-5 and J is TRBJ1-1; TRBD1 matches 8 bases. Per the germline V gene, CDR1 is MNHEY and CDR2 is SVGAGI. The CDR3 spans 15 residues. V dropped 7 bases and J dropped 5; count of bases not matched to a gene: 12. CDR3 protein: CASIYWGGTGTEAFF. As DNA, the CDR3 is TGTGCCAGCATCTACTGGGGGGGGACAGGAACTGAAGCTTTCTTT.

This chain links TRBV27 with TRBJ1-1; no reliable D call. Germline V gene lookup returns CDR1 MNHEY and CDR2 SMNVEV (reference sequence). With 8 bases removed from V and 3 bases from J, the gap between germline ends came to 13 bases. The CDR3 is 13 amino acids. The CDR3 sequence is CASGRNRDTEAFF. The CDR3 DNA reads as TGTGCCAGCGGTAGAAATCGGGACACTGAAGCTTTCTTT.

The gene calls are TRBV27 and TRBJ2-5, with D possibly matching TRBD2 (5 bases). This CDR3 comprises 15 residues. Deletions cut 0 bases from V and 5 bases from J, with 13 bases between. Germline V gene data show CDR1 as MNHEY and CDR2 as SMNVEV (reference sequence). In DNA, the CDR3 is TGTGCCAGCAGTTTATCCCCACGGGGTTGGGAGACCCAGTACTTC. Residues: CASSLSPRGWETQYF.

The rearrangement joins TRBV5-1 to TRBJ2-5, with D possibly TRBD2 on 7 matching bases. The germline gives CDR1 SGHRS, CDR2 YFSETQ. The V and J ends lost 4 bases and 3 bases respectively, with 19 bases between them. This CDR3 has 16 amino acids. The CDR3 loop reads CASSPGGGGRKETQYF. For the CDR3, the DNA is TGCGCCAGCAGCCCTGGAGGGGGGGGCCGCAAAGAGACCCAGTACTTC. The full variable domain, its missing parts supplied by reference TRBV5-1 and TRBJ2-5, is KAGVTQTPRYLIKTRGQQVTLSCSPISGHRSVSWYQQTPGQGLQFLFEYFSETQRNKGNFPGRFSGRQFSNSRSEMNVSTLELGDSALYLCASSPGGGGRKETQYFGPGTRLLVL.

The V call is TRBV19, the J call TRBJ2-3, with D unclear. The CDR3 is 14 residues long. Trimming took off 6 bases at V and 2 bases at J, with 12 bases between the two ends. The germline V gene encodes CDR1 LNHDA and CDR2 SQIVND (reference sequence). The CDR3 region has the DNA TGTGCCAGTAGGGGCAGGCAAACCACAGATACGCAGTATTTT. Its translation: CASRGRQTTDTQYF.

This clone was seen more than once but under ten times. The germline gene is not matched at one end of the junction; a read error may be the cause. CDR3 amino acids: CAWSWGGQGTQYF. The CDR3 DNA sequence: TGTGCCTGGAGTTGGGGGGGACAAGGGACCCAGTACTTC. The chain recombines TRBV30 with TRBJ2-5, with D possibly TRBD2 on 7 matching bases. CDR3 length: 13 amino acids. The V gene's germline CDR1 is GTSNPN and CDR2 SVGIG (reference sequence).

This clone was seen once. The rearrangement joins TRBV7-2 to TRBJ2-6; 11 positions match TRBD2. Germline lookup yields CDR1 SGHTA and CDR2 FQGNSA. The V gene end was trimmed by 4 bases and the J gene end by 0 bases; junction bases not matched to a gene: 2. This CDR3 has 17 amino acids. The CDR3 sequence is CASSYGTSGSGANVLTF. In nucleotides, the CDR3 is TGTGCCAGCAGCTACGGGACTAGCGGCTCTGGGGCCAACGTCCTGACTTTC. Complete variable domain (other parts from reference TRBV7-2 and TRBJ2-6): GAGVSQSPSNKVTEKGKDVELRCDPISGHTALYWYRQSLGQGLEFLIYFQGNSAPDKSGLPSDRFSAERTGGSVSTLTIQRTQQEDSAVYLCASSYGTSGSGANVLTFGAGSRLTVL.

CDR3 sequence reads: CAISSEAVANTGELFF. As DNA, the CDR3 is TGTGCCATCTCCTCCGAGGCTGTAGCTAACACCGGGGAGCTGTTTTTT. V gene TRBV10-3 combines with J gene TRBJ2-2; D remains ambiguous. Germline V CDR1 and CDR2: ENHRY, SYGVKD. V was cut by 8 bases and J by 2 bases, with 18 bases left in between. The CDR3 runs to 16 residues.

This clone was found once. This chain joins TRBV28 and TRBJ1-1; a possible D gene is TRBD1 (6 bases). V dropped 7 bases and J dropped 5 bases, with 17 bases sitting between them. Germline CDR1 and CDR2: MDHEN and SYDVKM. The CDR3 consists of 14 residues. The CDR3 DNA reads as TGTGCCAGCACTTTTAGGGGGTTAAAGACTGAAGCTTTCTTT. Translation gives CASTFRGLKTEAFF.

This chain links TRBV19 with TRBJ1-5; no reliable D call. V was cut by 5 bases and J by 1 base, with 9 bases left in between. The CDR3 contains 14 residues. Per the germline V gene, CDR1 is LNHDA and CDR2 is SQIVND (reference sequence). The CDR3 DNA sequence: TGTGCCAGTAGTTCGGCGGGAAGCAATCAGCCCCAGCATTTT. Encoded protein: CASSSAGSNQPQHF.